This T cell receptor (beta chain) was recorded in a study of shared clonotypes between healthy human individuals. The study, taken as a whole, reports: On the whole, naive subsets had larger estimated richness than memory subsets had. Sequencing of the sorted subsets was shown by rarefaction to be incomplete despite large depth.

This clone was recorded only once. Antigen unknown. V lost 4 bases, J lost 3 bases, and 6 bases stayed unmatched. The germline V gene has CDR1 SGDLS and CDR2 YYNGEE. This CDR3 comprises 16 residues. Sorted-subset replicate PCRs used 200 to 250 ng DNA, roughly 28,000 T cell genomes. Only in-frame clones appear in the TCRdb table, and some are missing; sequencing was by immunoSEQ multiplex PCR. The sample holds 650,000 to 700,000 clones, about nine tenths seen once. The sequenced sample was memory CD8+ T cells from PBMCs. Regarding subset: CD45RO+ cells pooled with CCR7-negative TemRA cells. The chain links TRBV9 to TRBJ2-7; 14 bases agree with TRBD2. This TCR was recovered from a man between 18 and 29 years old in good health. Some clones in this sample may be carry-over from other donors' samples. CDR3 DNA: TGTGCCAGCAGCCCAGGACTAGCGGGAGGTATCTACGAGCAGTACTTC. Translating it yields CASSPGLAGGIYEQYF. The complete variable domain, with remaining parts taken from reference TRBV9 and TRBJ2-7, reads DSGVTQTPKHLITATGQRVTLRCSPRSGDLSVYWYQQSLDQGLQFLIQYYNGEERAKGNILERFSAQQFPDLHSELNLSSLELGDSALYFCASSPGLAGGIYEQYFGPGTRLTVT.